This entry is about one T cell receptor beta chain. No antigen is known for it. These data come from a study of shared clonotypes between healthy human individuals. Study summary: Three plates were used per donor for CD4 naive, three for CD4 memory, two for CD8 naive and one for CD8 memory.

Samples underwent the assay at deep level. In the original processing: Sequence data from immunoSEQ were junction-only and lacked quality scores; consequently, filtering differed. Repertoires were generated with immunoSEQ multiplex PCR, while TCRdb's copy carries only in-frame clones and drops some. The V and J calls and clone size come from that table; D and trimming were worked out from the DNA. The table shows more than 2 million clones, with almost 96% occurring only once. V lost 1 base, J lost 1 base, and 7 bases lay in between. Germline CDR1 is LNHNV and CDR2 is YYDKDF (reference sequence). The CDR3 has 14 residues. Overall study findings and caveats: Memory subsets generally showed smaller estimated richness than naive subsets did.

The J gene is TRBJ1-1, the V gene TRBV15, with D unclear. Source material: naive CD4+ T cells sorted from blood. Subset indicated: CD45RA+ positively selected. This TCR was sampled from a man in his late teens or twenties in good health. CDR3 nucleotide sequence: TGTGCCACCAGCAGAGGGACCAAGAACACTGAAGCTTTCTTT. Translation: CATSRGTKNTEAFF.